This is a list of T cell receptor beta chains from one sample in a study of OX40 agonist ivuxolimab in advanced cancers. Clones were sequenced by immunoSEQ multiplex PCR, and TCRdb holds only the in-frame ones, with some missing. The repertoire holds over 95,000 clones, with 70% to 90% as singletons. The input for sequencing was CD4+ or CD8+ T cells sorted from blood, taken in a trial of the OX40 agonist ivuxolimab. The receptors shown here come from an adult with an advanced solid tumor such as melanoma, head and neck, liver or kidney cancer. CDR3s include the opening cysteine and the closing phenylalanine or tryptophan. D genes are given only for firm matches. Clone size appears in some rows only: once, few, many, or a class for an expanded clone.

CDR3nt: TGTGCCAGCATCGACTCCGGGACTAGCACAGATACGCAGTATTTT
CDR3aa: CASIDSGTSTDTQYF
j_gene: TRBJ2-3
abundance: -
v_gene: TRBV21-1
d_gene: -

CDR3nt: TGTGCCGCCGGAGGGAGTGATGGCGAGCAGTACTTC
CDR3aa: CAAGGSDGEQYF
j_gene: TRBJ2-7
abundance: -
v_gene: TRBV10-3
d_gene: -

CDR3nt: TGCGCCAGCAGCTTGGAAGGGGGCGGCTATGGCTACACCTTC
CDR3aa: CASSLEGGGYGYTF
j_gene: TRBJ1-2
abundance: -
v_gene: TRBV5-1
d_gene: TRBD1

CDR3nt: TGTGCCAGCAGCTTACAGGACTCCACCTACGAGCAGTACTTC
CDR3aa: CASSLQDSTYEQYF
j_gene: TRBJ2-7
abundance: once
v_gene: TRBV11-2
d_gene: -

CDR3nt: TGTGCCACTGGGGGAGGGTCCCGGAACACTGAAGCTTTCTTT
CDR3aa: CATGGGSRNTEAFF
j_gene: TRBJ1-1
abundance: -
v_gene: TRBV2
d_gene: -

CDR3nt: TGTGCCAGCAGTTCAACCCGCTCCTACGAGCAGTACTTC
CDR3aa: CASSSTRSYEQYF
j_gene: TRBJ2-7
abundance: -
v_gene: TRBV28
d_gene: -

CDR3nt: TGCGCCAGCAGCTTACGACAGGGGGCGCACCAAGGTTCGAGAGATACGCAGTATTTT
CDR3aa: CASSLRQGAHQGSRDTQYF
j_gene: TRBJ2-3
abundance: -
v_gene: TRBV5-1
d_gene: TRBD1

CDR3nt: TGTGCCAGCAGCTTATCAGGCTCCTACGAGCAGTACTTC
CDR3aa: CASSLSGSYEQYF
j_gene: TRBJ2-7
abundance: -
v_gene: TRBV7-2
d_gene: -

CDR3nt: TGTGCCAGCAGCTTCGGACTAGCGGGGGGGAGCTACGAGCAGTACTTC
CDR3aa: CASSFGLAGGSYEQYF
j_gene: TRBJ2-7
abundance: -
v_gene: TRBV11-2
d_gene: TRBD2

CDR3nt: TGTGCCAGCAGCCCTATCGGGAGTTATAATGGCTACACCTTC
CDR3aa: CASSPIGSYNGYTF
j_gene: TRBJ1-2
abundance: -
v_gene: TRBV11-2
d_gene: -

CDR3nt: TGTGCCAGCAGGGACAGGGGGCGAAACAATTCACCCCTCCACTTT
CDR3aa: CASRDRGRNNSPLHF
j_gene: TRBJ1-6
abundance: -
v_gene: TRBV28
d_gene: TRBD1

CDR3nt: TGTGCCAGCACCCAAACATTGACAGGGGGCTACGAGCAGTACTTC
CDR3aa: CASTQTLTGGYEQYF
j_gene: TRBJ2-7
abundance: -
v_gene: TRBV6-5
d_gene: TRBD1

CDR3nt: TGTGCCAGCAGCAGAAGGAATCAGCCAGTAACTAATGAAAAACTGTTTTTT
CDR3aa: CASSRRNQPVTNEKLFF
j_gene: TRBJ1-4
abundance: once
v_gene: TRBV7-9
d_gene: -

CDR3nt: TGTGCCAGCAGCTCGCCCAGGGTGGGGAGGGAAAAACTGTTTTTT
CDR3aa: CASSSPRVGREKLFF
j_gene: TRBJ1-4
abundance: -
v_gene: TRBV11-3
d_gene: -

CDR3nt: TGTGCCAGTCGTTCCAGCTCCTATAATTCACCCCTCCACTTT
CDR3aa: CASRSSSYNSPLHF
j_gene: TRBJ1-6
abundance: -
v_gene: TRBV19
d_gene: -

CDR3nt: TGTGCCAGCAGCCAGGGGTCGGCCGGGCGGGGGTACACAGATACGCAGTATTTT
CDR3aa: CASSQGSAGRGYTDTQYF
j_gene: TRBJ2-3
abundance: -
v_gene: TRBV4-2
d_gene: TRBD2

CDR3nt: TGTGCCAGCAGCAAAGCGGGGGGGCCCTACGAGCAGTACTTC
CDR3aa: CASSKAGGPYEQYF
j_gene: TRBJ2-7
abundance: -
v_gene: TRBV6-5
d_gene: TRBD2

CDR3nt: TGTGCCAGCAGCTTCGGACAGGGACAGAACACCGGGGAGCTGTTTTTT
CDR3aa: CASSFGQGQNTGELFF
j_gene: TRBJ2-2
abundance: -
v_gene: TRBV5-4
d_gene: TRBD1

CDR3nt: TGTGCCAGCAGAGATCGTTATAGCAATCAGCCCCAGCATTTT
CDR3aa: CASRDRYSNQPQHF
j_gene: TRBJ1-5
abundance: -
v_gene: TRBV28
d_gene: -

CDR3nt: TGTGCCAGCAGTTCCCCGACAGGGAGCGGCTACACCTTC
CDR3aa: CASSSPTGSGYTF
j_gene: TRBJ1-2
abundance: -
v_gene: TRBV6-6
d_gene: TRBD1

CDR3nt: TGCGCCAGCAGCCACCTACAGGGTCCCTACGAGCAGTACTTC
CDR3aa: CASSHLQGPYEQYF
j_gene: TRBJ2-7
abundance: -
v_gene: TRBV4-3
d_gene: -

CDR3nt: TGTGCCAGCAGCCCAGATGTGGGCGGGGCTGAAGCTTTCTTT
CDR3aa: CASSPDVGGAEAFF
j_gene: TRBJ1-1
abundance: once
v_gene: TRBV7-9
d_gene: -

CDR3nt: TGTGCCAGTACCGACAGGGAGAACACTGAAGCTTTCTTT
CDR3aa: CASTDRENTEAFF
j_gene: TRBJ1-1
abundance: -
v_gene: TRBV19
d_gene: TRBD1

CDR3nt: TGTGCCAGCAGGCGGACAGGGGATTCGGGAAACACCATATATTTT
CDR3aa: CASRRTGDSGNTIYF
j_gene: TRBJ1-3
abundance: -
v_gene: TRBV6-5
d_gene: TRBD1

CDR3nt: TGTGCCTGGAGTGTAAATTGGTCCGACAATGAGCAGTTCTTC
CDR3aa: CAWSVNWSDNEQFF
j_gene: TRBJ2-1
abundance: once
v_gene: TRBV30
d_gene: -

CDR3nt: TGTGCCAGCAGCGCGAACAATTCACCCCTCCACTTT
CDR3aa: CASSANNSPLHF
j_gene: TRBJ1-6
abundance: -
v_gene: TRBV7-9
d_gene: -

CDR3nt: TGTGCCAGCAGCCCGGGACAGGGGGCTGGCGAGCAGTACTTC
CDR3aa: CASSPGQGAGEQYF
j_gene: TRBJ2-7
abundance: few
v_gene: TRBV28
d_gene: TRBD1

CDR3nt: TGTGCCAGCAGCTCCACAGGGGAGGGTTACCAAGAGACCCAGTACTTC
CDR3aa: CASSSTGEGYQETQYF
j_gene: TRBJ2-5
abundance: -
v_gene: TRBV13
d_gene: -

CDR3nt: TGTGCCAGCAGCTCTGACAGGGGGAACACCATATATTTT
CDR3aa: CASSSDRGNTIYF
j_gene: TRBJ1-3
abundance: -
v_gene: TRBV7-8
d_gene: TRBD1

CDR3nt: TGTGCCATCTCTGGGACAGGGGCCTATCGTGGCTACACCTTC
CDR3aa: CAISGTGAYRGYTF
j_gene: TRBJ1-2
abundance: -
v_gene: TRBV28
d_gene: TRBD1

CDR3nt: TGTGCCAGCAGCTTAATCCCGACAGAAAACACTGAAGCTTTCTTT
CDR3aa: CASSLIPTENTEAFF
j_gene: TRBJ1-1
abundance: -
v_gene: TRBV7-6
d_gene: -

CDR3nt: TGTGCCAGTAGTATCCCCCACCCGACAGGGAGCTATGGCTACACCTTC
CDR3aa: CASSIPHPTGSYGYTF
j_gene: TRBJ1-2
abundance: -
v_gene: TRBV19
d_gene: TRBD1

CDR3nt: TGTGCCAGCAAAGGCAAAGGAAATCAGCCCCAGCATTTT
CDR3aa: CASKGKGNQPQHF
j_gene: TRBJ1-5
abundance: -
v_gene: TRBV5-8
d_gene: -

CDR3nt: TGTGCCAGCAGCCCTTCGGGAACAGGGGGCCCCTATAATTCACCCCTCCACTTT
CDR3aa: CASSPSGTGGPYNSPLHF
j_gene: TRBJ1-6
abundance: -
v_gene: TRBV11-2
d_gene: TRBD1

CDR3nt: TGTGCCTCGAGACATGAGGGGGGTGATGGCTACACCTTC
CDR3aa: CASRHEGGDGYTF
j_gene: TRBJ1-2
abundance: -
v_gene: TRBV10-3
d_gene: -

CDR3nt: TGTGCCAGCAGCTGGGCGGGCACAGATACGCAGTATTTT
CDR3aa: CASSWAGTDTQYF
j_gene: TRBJ2-3
abundance: -
v_gene: TRBV7-2
d_gene: -

CDR3nt: TGTGCCAGCTCACCACCATCGACAGGGGCATATAATTCACCCCTCCACTTT
CDR3aa: CASSPPSTGAYNSPLHF
j_gene: TRBJ1-6
abundance: -
v_gene: TRBV18
d_gene: TRBD1

CDR3nt: TGTGCCAGCAAACCGCACCAGGGAGATACGCAGTATTTT
CDR3aa: CASKPHQGDTQYF
j_gene: TRBJ2-3
abundance: -
v_gene: TRBV6-5
d_gene: -

CDR3nt: TGTGCCAGCAGCCAAGTTCGTAGCAGGGGGCGTCTTACCGGGGAGCTGTTTTTT
CDR3aa: CASSQVRSRGRLTGELFF
j_gene: TRBJ2-2
abundance: -
v_gene: TRBV14
d_gene: TRBD1

CDR3nt: TGCGCCAGCAGCCTCACCGACAGGGGGCGAACCCAGTACTTC
CDR3aa: CASSLTDRGRTQYF
j_gene: TRBJ2-5
abundance: -
v_gene: TRBV4-3
d_gene: TRBD1

CDR3nt: TGTGCCAGCAGTTCGGGGACAGGGGCGAACTATGGCTACACCTTC
CDR3aa: CASSSGTGANYGYTF
j_gene: TRBJ1-2
abundance: -
v_gene: TRBV28
d_gene: TRBD1

CDR3nt: TGTGCCAGCAGTTTAGAACGGATGAACACTGAAGCTTTCTTT
CDR3aa: CASSLERMNTEAFF
j_gene: TRBJ1-1
abundance: -
v_gene: TRBV27
d_gene: -

CDR3nt: TGCGCCAGCAGCGAGGGGGCTGGAAACACCATATATTTT
CDR3aa: CASSEGAGNTIYF
j_gene: TRBJ1-3
abundance: once
v_gene: TRBV5-1
d_gene: -

CDR3nt: TGCGCCAGCAACATGGGACAGAATAATTCACCCCTCCACTTT
CDR3aa: CASNMGQNNSPLHF
j_gene: TRBJ1-6
abundance: -
v_gene: TRBV5-1
d_gene: TRBD1

CDR3nt: TGTGCCTGGACATTCCGGGTCCGACCATCACCCCTCCACTTT
CDR3aa: CAWTFRVRPSPLHF
j_gene: TRBJ1-6
abundance: -
v_gene: TRBV30
d_gene: -

CDR3nt: TGCGCCAGCAGCCAAGAGATTCGGCGGGGGGTCACAGATACGCAGTATTTT
CDR3aa: CASSQEIRRGVTDTQYF
j_gene: TRBJ2-3
abundance: -
v_gene: TRBV4-3
d_gene: TRBD2

CDR3nt: TGCGCCAGCAGCTTGGTTCTTCAGGGCACTGAAGCTTTCTTT
CDR3aa: CASSLVLQGTEAFF
j_gene: TRBJ1-1
abundance: -
v_gene: TRBV5-1
d_gene: -

CDR3nt: TGTGCCAGCACCCAAGGGGGGGCCCCTCCAACTAATGAAAAACTGTTTTTT
CDR3aa: CASTQGGAPPTNEKLFF
j_gene: TRBJ1-4
abundance: -
v_gene: TRBV28
d_gene: -

CDR3nt: TGTGCCAGCAGCCAAGAAAGCCGGCCCAATGAAAAACTGTTTTTT
CDR3aa: CASSQESRPNEKLFF
j_gene: TRBJ1-4
abundance: -
v_gene: TRBV14
d_gene: -

CDR3nt: TGTGCCAGCAGTCGTGGGGGGGGGAATTCACCCCTCCACTTT
CDR3aa: CASSRGGGNSPLHF
j_gene: TRBJ1-6
abundance: -
v_gene: TRBV28
d_gene: -

CDR3nt: TGTGCCAGCAGGTCTTTGGGAGGCTACACCTTC
CDR3aa: CASRSLGGYTF
j_gene: TRBJ1-2
abundance: -
v_gene: TRBV6-1
d_gene: -

CDR3nt: TGCAGCGCGCTGGGGAACGAGCAGTACTTC
CDR3aa: CSALGNEQYF
j_gene: TRBJ2-7
abundance: once
v_gene: TRBV29-1
d_gene: -